This T cell receptor (beta chain) was recorded in a study of beta chain features in type 1 diabetes (dated by TCRdb to 2017 to 2018). Study-level background: Mean age, gender distribution, total cell number and subset yield did not differ between patients and healthy donors. Across all samples, 107,917,701 sorted cells were examined, and cell number per subset correlated strongly with RNA yield. The study compared TCRB repertoires of sorted circulating CD4+ T cell subsets between recently diagnosed type 1 diabetes patients and matched healthy donors. Regulatory and stem cell-like memory subsets were isolated from only 8 patients and roughly 8 healthy donors, whereas naive and central memory subsets came from all 30 or so donors.

Of note for this clone: The clone's antigen remains unknown. Per-base quality was not reported, and no clone a single base away is much larger than it.

Each donor gave one peripheral blood draw, averaging approximately 110 mL, which was collected into heparinised tubes. A BD FACSAria II was used to sort naive, central memory, regulatory and stem cell-like memory CD4+ T cells with a panel that included CD45RO, CCR7, CD25, CD127, CD95 and CD27. A purity above 98% was achieved for all sorted populations. PBMCs were isolated immediately by Lymphoprep density gradient centrifugation and stained directly without culture. Samples were stained and sorted in pairs, with one healthy donor and one patient per experiment, so that batch effects were minimized. From its cysteine to its phenylalanine, the CDR3 spans 15 amino acids. The sequence is cut down to CDR3 DNA, 45 bases in frame from base 1. V drops 0 bases and J drops 4 bases, leaving 10 bases in between. The germline V gene supplies CDR1 MNHEY and CDR2 SVGAGI. What the work shows at the level of the full study, not this receptor alone: HLA sub-analyses involved small numbers of individuals, so any influence of HLA type on TCRB rearrangement remained unresolved. At VDJ recombination sites, patients with type 1 diabetes made fewer insertions and deleted more nucleotides, a pattern implying thymic rearrangement abnormalities. Because cDNA was sequenced instead of genomic DNA, highly expressing activated cells could be over-represented, though the groups showed no difference in activation or CD3 levels. Shorter templates might be favored by PCR, yet because patient and control samples were amplified and corrected together, any such skew would affect both groups equally. A moderate but significant shortening of TCRB CDR3 length was observed in type 1 diabetes patients in all four CD4+ subsets. The naive, central memory and regulatory TCRB repertoires appeared to resemble one another more closely among patients than among healthy donors.

The High Capacity cDNA Reverse Transcription Kit was used to reverse transcribe all of the isolated RNA, meaning that expressed TCRB transcripts were what got sequenced. Naive, central memory and regulatory T cell samples underwent deep immunoSEQ sequencing, averaging about 3.57 million total reads per sample. Sorted cells were lysed in RLT buffer, and RNA was extracted using DNase-treated RNeasy Micro or Mini kits according to cell number. To prevent cross-contamination, every cell subset was processed on its own, while patient and healthy donor samples were processed together. The immunoSEQ multiplex PCR was used to amplify TCRB sequences from cDNA, generating 87-bp fragments that spanned the CDR3 region. Sequencing of the amplicons was performed on the Illumina HiSeq platform. As for the original processing: Synthetic template baselines were used to correct PCR bias computationally, reads within Hamming distance 2 were collapsed together, and singletons that could not be merged were discarded. Reads were aligned against IMGT to assign V, D and J genes, CDR3 length and insertions or deletions at six rearrangement sites. Within each subset, clonotype counts were normalized to sorted cell number, and only after that were true diversity and Gini coefficients computed with the tcR R package. Repertoire sharing was quantified using the overlap coefficient calculated on TCRB nucleotide sequences. TCRdb carries this immuneACCESS record with in-frame sequences only. Its versions omit some clonotypes, under half of them owing to an unresolved V gene in the studies checked, with the rest unexplained. The V and J calls and the clone size are those of that table, but D and trimming were determined from the DNA. The sample has under 300,000 clones on record, about 8% of them singletons. The leading ten clones occupy about 0.93% of the sample.

The sequenced sample consisted of central memory CD4+ T cells from blood. The chain couples TRBV6-5 to TRBJ1-3, with an unclear D gene assignment. The receptor's source is a woman between 18 and 29 years old in good health. The encoded CDR3 is CASSYSFVQGNTIYF. The base sequence is TGTGCCAGCAGTTACTCGTTCGTTCAGGGAAACACCATATATTTT.